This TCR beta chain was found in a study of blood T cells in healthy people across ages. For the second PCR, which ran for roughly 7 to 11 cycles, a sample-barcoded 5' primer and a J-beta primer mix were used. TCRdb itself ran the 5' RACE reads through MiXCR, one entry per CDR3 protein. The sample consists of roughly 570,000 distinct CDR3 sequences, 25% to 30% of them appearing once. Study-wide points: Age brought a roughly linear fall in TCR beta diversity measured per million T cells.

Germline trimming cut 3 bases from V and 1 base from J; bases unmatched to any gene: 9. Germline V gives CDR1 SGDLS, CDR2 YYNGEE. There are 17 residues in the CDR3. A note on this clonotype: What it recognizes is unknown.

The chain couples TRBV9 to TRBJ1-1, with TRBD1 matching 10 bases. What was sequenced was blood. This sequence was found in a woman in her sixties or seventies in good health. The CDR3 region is CASSEPGQGHRNTEAFF. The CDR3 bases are TGTGCCAGCAGCGAACCGGGACAGGGGCACCGGAACACTGAAGCTTTCTTT.